This T cell receptor (beta chain) was recovered during a study of metastatic and nonmetastatic thyroid tumors. Overall study context: Thyroid patients, malignant and benign, had repertoires compared across blood and tumor or nodule tissue.

CDR1 and CDR2 from the germline V gene are SGHDT and YYEEEE. This CDR3 has 11 amino acids. V was clipped by 4 bases and J by 7 bases, with 5 bases between them. This clone was counted many times. Not a single patient had been given any form of treatment at any point before undergoing thyroid surgery. TCRdb re-analyzed the PCR reads using MiXCR. The sample carries tens of thousands of clones, about 20% recorded once. The sequence came from a female donor with papillary thyroid cancer or a benign thyroid nodule (not recorded which). Some clones in this sample may be carry-over from other donors' samples. What was sequenced was blood. This rearrangement joins TRBV5-6 to TRBJ1-4; D is undetermined. The CDR3 nucleotides are TGTGCCAGCAGCCACGGTGAAAAACTGTTTTTT. It translates to CASSHGEKLFF.